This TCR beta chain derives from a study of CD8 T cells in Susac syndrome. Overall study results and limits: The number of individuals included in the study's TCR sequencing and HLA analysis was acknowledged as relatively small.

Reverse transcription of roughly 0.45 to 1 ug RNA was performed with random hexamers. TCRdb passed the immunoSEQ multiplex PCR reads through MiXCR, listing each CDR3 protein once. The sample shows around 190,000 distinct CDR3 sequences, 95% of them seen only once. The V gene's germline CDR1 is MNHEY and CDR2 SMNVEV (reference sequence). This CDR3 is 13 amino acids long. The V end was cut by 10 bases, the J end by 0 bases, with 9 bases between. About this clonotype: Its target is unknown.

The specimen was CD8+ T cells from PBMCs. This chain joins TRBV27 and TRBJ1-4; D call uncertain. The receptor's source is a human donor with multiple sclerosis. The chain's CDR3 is CATMDSTNEKLFF. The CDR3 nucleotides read TGTGCCACCATGGATTCAACTAATGAAAAACTGTTTTTT. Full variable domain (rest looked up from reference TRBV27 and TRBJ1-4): EAQVTQNPRYLITVTGKKLTVTCSQNMNHEYMSWYRQDPGLGLRQIYYSMNVEVTDKGDVPEGYKVSRKEKRNFPLILESPSPNQTSLYFCATMDSTNEKLFFGSGTQLSVL.